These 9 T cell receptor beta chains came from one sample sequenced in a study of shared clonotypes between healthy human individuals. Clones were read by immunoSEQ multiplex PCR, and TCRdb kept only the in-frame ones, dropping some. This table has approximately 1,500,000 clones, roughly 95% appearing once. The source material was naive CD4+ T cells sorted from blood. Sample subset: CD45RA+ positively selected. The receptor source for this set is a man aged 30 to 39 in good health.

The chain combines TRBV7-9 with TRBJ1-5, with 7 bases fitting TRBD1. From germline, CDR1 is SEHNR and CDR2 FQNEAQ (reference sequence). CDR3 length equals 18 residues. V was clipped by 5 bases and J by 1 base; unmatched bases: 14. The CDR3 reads CASSTPFEGAKSNQPQHF. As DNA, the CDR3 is TGTGCCAGCAGCACCCCCTTTGAGGGGGCAAAAAGCAATCAGCCCCAGCATTTT.

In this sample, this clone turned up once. Here the CDR3 reads CASSQDGQVSTGELFF. In nucleotides, the CDR3 is TGTGCCAGCAGCCAAGACGGACAGGTGTCCACCGGGGAGCTGTTTTTT. J is TRBJ2-2 and V is TRBV14, with 7 bases matching TRBD1. This CDR3 has 16 residues. The J segment lost 4 bases and the V segment lost 0 bases, leaving 5 bases of the junction unmatched. Germline-derived CDR1 and CDR2 are SGHDN and FVKESK.

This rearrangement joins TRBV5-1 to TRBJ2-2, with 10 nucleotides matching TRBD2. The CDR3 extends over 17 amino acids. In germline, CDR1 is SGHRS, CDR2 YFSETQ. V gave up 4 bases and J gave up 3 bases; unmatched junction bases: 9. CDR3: CASSHGPSGGYTGELFF. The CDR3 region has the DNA TGCGCCAGCAGCCACGGGCCTAGCGGGGGTTACACCGGGGAGCTGTTTTTT.

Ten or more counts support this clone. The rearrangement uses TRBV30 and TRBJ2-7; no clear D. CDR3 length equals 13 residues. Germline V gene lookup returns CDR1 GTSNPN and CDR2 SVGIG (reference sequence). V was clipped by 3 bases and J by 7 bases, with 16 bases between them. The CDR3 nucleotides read TGTGCCTGGAGATGGACCCCCCTAGGGGAGCAGTACTTC. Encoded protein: CAWRWTPLGEQYF.

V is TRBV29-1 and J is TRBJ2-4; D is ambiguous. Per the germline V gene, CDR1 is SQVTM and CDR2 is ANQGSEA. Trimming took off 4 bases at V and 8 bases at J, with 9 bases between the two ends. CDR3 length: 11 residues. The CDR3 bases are TGCAGCGTTGCCTCAAGCGACATTCAGTACTTC. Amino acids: CSVASSDIQYF. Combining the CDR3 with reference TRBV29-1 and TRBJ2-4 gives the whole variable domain SAVISQKPSRDICQRGTSLTIQCQVDSQVTMMFWYRQQPGQSLTLIATANQGSEATYESGFVIDKFPISRPNLTFSTLTVSNMSPEDSSIYLCSVASSDIQYFGAGTRLSVL.

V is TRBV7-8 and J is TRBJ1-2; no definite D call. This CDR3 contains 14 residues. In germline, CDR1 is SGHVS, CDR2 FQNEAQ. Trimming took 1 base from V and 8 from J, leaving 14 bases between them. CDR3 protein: CASSLGEGGSGYTF. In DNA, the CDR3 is TGTGCCAGCAGCTTAGGGGAGGGCGGATCCGGCTACACCTTC.

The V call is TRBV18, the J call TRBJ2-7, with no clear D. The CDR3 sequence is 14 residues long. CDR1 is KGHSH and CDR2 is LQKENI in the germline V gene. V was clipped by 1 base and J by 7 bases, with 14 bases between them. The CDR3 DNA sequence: TGTGCCAGCTCACCACTGTCGAAGCCTCGGGAGCAGTACTTC. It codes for CASSPLSKPREQYF.

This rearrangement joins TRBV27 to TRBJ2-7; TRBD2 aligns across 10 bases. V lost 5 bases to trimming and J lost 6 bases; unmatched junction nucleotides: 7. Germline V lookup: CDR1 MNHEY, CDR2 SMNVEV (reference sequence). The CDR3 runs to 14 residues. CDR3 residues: CASSALAGNGEQYF. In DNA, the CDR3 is TGTGCCAGCAGTGCACTAGCGGGGAACGGCGAGCAGTACTTC.

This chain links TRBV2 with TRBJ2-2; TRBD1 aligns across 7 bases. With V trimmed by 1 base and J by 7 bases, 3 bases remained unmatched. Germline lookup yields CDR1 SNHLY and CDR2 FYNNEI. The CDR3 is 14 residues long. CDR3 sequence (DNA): TGTGCCAGCAGTGAAGACAGGGGAAGCGGGGAGCTGTTTTTT. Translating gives CASSEDRGSGELFF.